This TCR beta chain stems from a study of technical replicates of blood from a handful of donors (dated by TCRdb to 2017 to 2019). The CDR3, from cysteine to phenylalanine, totals 18 residues. Left in the record is the CDR3 DNA by itself, 54 bases read in frame from the first base. Germline trimming: 2 bases from V, 0 bases from J; junction bases outside gene matches: 7. Based on the germline V gene, the CDR1 and CDR2 sequences are MNHNS and SASEGT. As regards this clone: What this receptor recognizes is not known. No per-base quality is available; no much larger clone lies one base away.

Library generation was performed with the immunoSEQ multiplex PCR assay. TCRdb re-hosts the immuneACCESS table, in-frame sequences only. Its copies lack some clones; in the studies checked, an unresolved V gene accounts for under half of them, and the cause for the rest is not known. In all, the sample holds approximately 73,000 clones, and around 92% of those were seen once. 0.35% to 0.45% of the sample comes from the top ten. Rearrangement joined TRBV6-1 to TRBJ2-6, with 7 bases matching TRBD1. Sequencing input: T cells isolated from PBMCs. The receptor was derived from a human donor in good health. In nucleotides, the sequence is TGTGCCAGCAGTGAAACCCGGGACAGCTACTCTGGGGCCAACGTCCTGACTTTC. This sequence encodes CASSETRDSYSGANVLTF.